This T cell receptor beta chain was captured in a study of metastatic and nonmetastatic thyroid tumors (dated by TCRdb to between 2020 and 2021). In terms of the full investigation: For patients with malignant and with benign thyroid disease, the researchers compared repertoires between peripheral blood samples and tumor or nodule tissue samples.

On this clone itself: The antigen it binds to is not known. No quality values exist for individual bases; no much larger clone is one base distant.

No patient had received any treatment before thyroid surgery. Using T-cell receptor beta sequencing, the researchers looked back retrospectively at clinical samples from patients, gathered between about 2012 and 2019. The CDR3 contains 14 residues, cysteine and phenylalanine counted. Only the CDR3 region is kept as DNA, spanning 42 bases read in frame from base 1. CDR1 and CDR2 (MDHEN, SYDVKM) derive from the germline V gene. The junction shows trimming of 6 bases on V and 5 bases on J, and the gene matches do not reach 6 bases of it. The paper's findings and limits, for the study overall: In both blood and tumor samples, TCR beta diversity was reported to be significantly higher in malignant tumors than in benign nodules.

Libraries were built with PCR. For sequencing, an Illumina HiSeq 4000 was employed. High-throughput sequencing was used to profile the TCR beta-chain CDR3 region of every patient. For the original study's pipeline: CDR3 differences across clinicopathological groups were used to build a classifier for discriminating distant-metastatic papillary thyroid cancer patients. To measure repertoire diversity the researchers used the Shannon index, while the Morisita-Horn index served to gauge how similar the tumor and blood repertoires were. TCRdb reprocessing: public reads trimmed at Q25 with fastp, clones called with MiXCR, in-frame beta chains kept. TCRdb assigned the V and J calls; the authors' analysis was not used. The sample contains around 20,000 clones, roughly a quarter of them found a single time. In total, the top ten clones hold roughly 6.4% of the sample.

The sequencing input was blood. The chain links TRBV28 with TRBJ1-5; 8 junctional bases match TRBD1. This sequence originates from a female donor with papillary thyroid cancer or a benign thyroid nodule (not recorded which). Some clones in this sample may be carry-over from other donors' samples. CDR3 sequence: CASRLQGGDQPQHF. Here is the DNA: TGTGCCAGCAGGCTACAGGGGGGCGATCAGCCCCAGCATTTT.